The clone carrying this T cell receptor beta chain has just one count. The antigen is unknown. Only in-frame clones appear in the TCRdb table, and some are missing; sequencing was by immunoSEQ multiplex PCR. The sample has 90,000 to 150,000 clones, about 93% seen once. These data belong to a study of graft-versus-host responses after intestinal transplantation. Study-wide background: Following induction with anti-thymocyte globulin, all recipients were given tacrolimus and steroids for three to four years. Findings of the study overall: There were GvH clones found in recipient marrow, and some of them appeared first in ileum or blood. High graft-versus-host to host-versus-graft clonal ratios were seen in allografts of patients with graft-donor T cell macrochimerism.

V shed 4 bases and J shed 3 bases, with 21 bases lying between them. The CDR3 extends over 17 amino acids. The V gene's germline CDR1 is MDHEN and CDR2 SYDVKM. This clonotype was sampled from a human donor who received an intestinal transplant. The source material was unstimulated CD4+ T cells sorted from spleen or lymph node cells, sampled before intestinal transplant. The chain combines TRBV28 with TRBJ1-2, with TRBD1 as a possible D gene (6 bases). CDR3 DNA sequence: TGTGCCAGCAGTTCAAACCCTCGGGGGCGGAGTTACTATGGCTACACCTTC. Its protein product is CASSSNPRGRSYYGYTF.